The 32 T cell receptor beta chains presented below share a single source sample, sequenced in a study of blood T cell repertoires in COVID-19 (dated by TCRdb to between 2020 and 2021). Receptor amplification or capture employed the immunoSEQ multiplex PCR assay. The clones in this table, taken by TCRdb from immuneACCESS, are in-frame only. Not every clone is retained; where verified, under half of the shortfall comes from an unresolved V gene, and the cause of the rest is unknown. The sample includes about 370,000 clones, with around 89% observed a single time. Over 0.95% of the sample goes to the ten largest clones. Sequencing was carried out using PBMCs or T cells enriched from blood (not recorded which). These receptors were collected from a man between 18 and 35 years old who had recovered from COVID-19.

V gene TRBV11-3 combines with J gene TRBJ2-2; D might be TRBD2 (7 bases). This CDR3 has 15 amino acids. Germline V lookup: CDR1 SGHNT, CDR2 YENEEA. The V end was cut by 5 bases, the J end by 7 bases, with 17 bases between. In DNA form, the CDR3 reads TGTGCCAGCAGCCCAGGGGCTAGCGGTGTCGGGGAGCTGTTTTTT. Encoded protein: CASSPGASGVGELFF.

The rearrangement uses TRBV21-1 and TRBJ1-5; TRBD1, as called in the table, went unchecked against the DNA. TRBV21-1 is a pseudogene locus. The CDR3 is 18 amino acids. CDR3 coding DNA: TGTGCCAGCAGCAATTCAGCCAGGGCCCCTTATAGCAATCAGCCCCAGCATTTT. Translation: CASSNSARAPYSNQPQHF.

This clone was observed a single time. This chain uses TRBV15 with TRBJ1-4, with D perhaps matching TRBD1 (5 bases). The V end was cut by 1 base, the J end by 8 bases, with 17 bases between. Germline V gives CDR1 LNHNV, CDR2 YYDKDF (reference sequence). This CDR3 is built from 16 residues. The CDR3 is CATSRVGLGAGEKLFF. The CDR3 DNA is TGTGCCACCAGCAGAGTAGGATTAGGGGCGGGGGAAAAACTGTTTTTT.

This sequence joins TRBV28 and TRBJ2-3; D may be TRBD1 (5 bases). CDR1 is MDHEN and CDR2 is SYDVKM in the germline V gene. V was pared by 4 bases and J by 8 bases, with 16 bases between. This CDR3 spans 14 amino acids. CDR3 sequence reads: CASSSGQVRGTQYF. In DNA form, the CDR3 reads TGTGCCAGCAGTTCCGGACAAGTTAGGGGTACGCAGTATTTT.

The rearrangement joins TRBV11-2 to TRBJ2-1; 10 bases agree with TRBD2. J lost 4 bases, V lost 2 bases, and 5 bases had no gene match. Germline values: CDR1 SGHAT, CDR2 FQNNGV. There are 16 residues in the CDR3. The CDR3 here is CASSLITSGTYNEQFF. In DNA, the CDR3 is TGTGCCAGCAGCTTAATTACTAGCGGGACATACAATGAGCAGTTCTTC.

This chain links TRBV10-3 with TRBJ2-7; D is uncertain. This CDR3 contains 11 residues. The V and J ends lost 8 bases and 2 bases respectively, with 7 bases between them. Per the germline V gene, CDR1 is ENHRY and CDR2 is SYGVKD. This CDR3 is CAIRTAYEQYF. CDR3 DNA: TGTGCCATCCGTACGGCCTACGAGCAGTACTTC.

The chain combines TRBV19 with TRBJ2-3; 9 bases are a match to TRBD1. This CDR3 is built from 16 residues. Germline trimming cut 5 bases from V and 5 bases from J; bases unmatched to any gene: 11. The germline CDR1 and CDR2 sequences are LNHDA and SQIVND (reference sequence). The CDR3 nucleotides are TGTGCCAGTAGTCCAAGGCAAACAGGGGGCGTAGATACGCAGTATTTT. Protein sequence: CASSPRQTGGVDTQYF.

The CDR3 is CASSSLAGGAYEQYF. CDR3 nucleotides: TGTGCCAGCAGCTCTTTAGCGGGGGGCGCCTACGAGCAGTACTTC. V and J are TRBV7-6 and TRBJ2-7, with TRBD2 matching over 10 bases. The length of the CDR3 is 15 residues. The V and J ends lost 4 bases and 2 bases, in that order; junction bases with no gene match: 5. Germline loops: CDR1 SGHVS, CDR2 FNYEAQ.

The chain couples TRBV5-1 to TRBJ2-7; 9 positions agree with TRBD2. The V and J ends lost 2 bases and 1 base, in that order; junction bases with no gene match: 1. Per germline, CDR1 SGHRS and CDR2 YFSETQ. CDR3 length: 14 amino acids. CDR3 loop: CASSFSGGSYEQYF. DNA of the CDR3: TGCGCCAGCAGCTTTAGCGGGGGATCCTACGAGCAGTACTTC. Using reference TRBV5-1 and TRBJ2-7 for the parts outside the CDR3, the full variable domain is KAGVTQTPRYLIKTRGQQVTLSCSPISGHRSVSWYQQTPGQGLQFLFEYFSETQRNKGNFPGRFSGRQFSNSRSEMNVSTLELGDSALYLCASSFSGGSYEQYFGPGTRLTVT.

The chain recombines TRBV6-5 with TRBJ2-2; no definite D call. Looked up from germline, CDR1 is MNHEY and CDR2 is SVGAGI. This CDR3 is built from 15 residues. Trimming stripped 6 bases from V and 5 bases from J, with 16 bases between. CDR3 residues: CASSFSGPLTGELFF. CDR3 in DNA: TGTGCCAGCAGCTTTAGTGGGCCTTTAACCGGGGAGCTGTTTTTT.

The V and J genes are TRBV28 and TRBJ2-3, with 8 nucleotides matching TRBD1. With 2 bases clipped from V and 4 bases from J, the junction kept 8 bases outside the gene matches. In germline, CDR1 is MDHEN, CDR2 SYDVKM. The CDR3 is 16 amino acids. The CDR3 bases are TGTGCCAGCAGTTTAACGCAGGGGGCGGTCTCAGATACGCAGTATTTT. It is translated as CASSLTQGAVSDTQYF. Together with reference TRBV28 and TRBJ2-3, the CDR3 gives the full variable domain: DVKVTQSSRYLVKRTGEKVFLECVQDMDHENMFWYRQDPGLGLRLIYFSYDVKMKEKGDIPEGYSVSREKKERFSLILESASTNQTSMYLCASSLTQGAVSDTQYFGPGTRLTVL.

V usage is TRBV28 and J usage is TRBJ2-7, with 9 bases that match TRBD1. CDR1 and CDR2 (germline): MDHEN, SYDVKM. With V trimmed by 6 bases and J by 2 bases, 2 bases remained unmatched. The CDR3 consists of 13 residues. DNA of the CDR3: TGTGCCAGCAGGACAGGGGGTGCCTACGAGCAGTACTTC. Translating it yields CASRTGGAYEQYF.

The chain carries TRBV6-5 and TRBJ2-3, with TRBD2 as a possible D gene (7 bases). The V and J ends lost 4 bases and 4 bases respectively, with 18 bases between them. Germline CDR1 is MNHEY and CDR2 is SVGAGI. The CDR3 covers 16 residues. CDR3 sequence: CASSSELRGGPDTQYF. The CDR3 DNA follows: TGTGCCAGCAGTTCAGAACTGAGGGGGGGCCCAGATACGCAGTATTTT.

This rearrangement joins TRBV9 to TRBJ2-2, with D possibly being TRBD1 (6 bases). Germline V gene data show CDR1 as SGDLS and CDR2 as YYNGEE. The CDR3 runs to 13 residues. Trimming pared 2 bases from V and 6 bases from J, leaving 8 bases between. The CDR3 sequence: CASSVTGSGELFF. The DNA of the CDR3 is TGTGCCAGCAGCGTGACAGGTTCCGGGGAGCTGTTTTTT.

The chain is built from TRBV20-1 and TRBJ1-3; no clear D. V dropped 3 bases and J dropped 3 bases, with 12 bases sitting between them. This CDR3 is built from 14 residues. Germline lookup yields CDR1 DFQATT and CDR2 SNEGSKA (reference sequence). This CDR3 reads CSASIWPDGNTIYF. The CDR3 bases are TGCAGTGCTAGTATCTGGCCAGATGGAAACACCATATATTTT.

This clone was seen a single time. The chain uses TRBV2 and TRBJ1-1; maybe TRBD1 (5 bases). Trimming cost V 4 bases and J 1 base, with 10 bases left between them. The CDR3 has 14 amino acids. Germline assignment: CDR1 SNHLY and CDR2 FYNNEI. The CDR3 region is CASSVGRENTEAFF. The CDR3 nucleotides are TGTGCCAGCAGTGTCGGCAGGGAGAACACTGAAGCTTTCTTT.

The chain recombines TRBV7-9 with TRBJ1-5; 9 nucleotides line up with TRBD1. From germline, CDR1 is SEHNR and CDR2 FQNEAQ (reference sequence). The CDR3 loop spans 17 amino acids. The V gene end was trimmed by 3 bases and the J gene end by 3 bases; junction bases not matched to a gene: 9. The chain's CDR3 is CASSLGAGTGTNQPQHF. The CDR3 coding sequence is TGTGCCAGCAGCTTGGGGGCTGGGACAGGGACCAATCAGCCCCAGCATTTT.

CDR3 sequence (DNA): TGTGCCAGCAGCTTGGGGCAGGGGCAAAACATTCAGTACTTC. Translation gives CASSLGQGQNIQYF. V is TRBV5-6 and J is TRBJ2-4, with a weak D call TRBD1 (6 bases). The V end was cut by 0 bases, the J end by 5 bases, with 9 bases between. The germline V gene has CDR1 SGHDT and CDR2 YYEEEE. The CDR3 length is 14 residues. The full variable domain, its missing parts supplied by reference TRBV5-6 and TRBJ2-4, is DAGVTQSPTHLIKTRGQQVTLRCSPKSGHDTVSWYQQALGQGPQFIFQYYEEEERQRGNFPDRFSGHQFPNYSSELNVNALLLGDSALYLCASSLGQGQNIQYFGAGTRLSVL.

The J gene is TRBJ2-5, the V gene TRBV5-1; 7 bases are shared with TRBD1. The germline gives CDR1 SGHRS, CDR2 YFSETQ. The length of the CDR3 is 14 residues. Germline trimming cut 4 bases from V and 0 bases from J; bases unmatched to any gene: 3. The CDR3: CASSQGQYQETQYF. For the CDR3, the DNA is TGCGCCAGCAGCCAGGGACAGTACCAAGAGACCCAGTACTTC.

V gene TRBV5-1 combines with J gene TRBJ1-6; TRBD1 agrees at 7 bases. From germline, CDR1 is SGHRS and CDR2 YFSETQ. There are 14 residues in the CDR3. The V and J ends lost 1 base and 11 bases, in that order; junction bases with no gene match: 6. CDR3 loop: CASSLTGATTPLHF. Here the CDR3 DNA reads TGCGCCAGCAGCTTGACAGGGGCGACGACACCCCTCCACTTT.

The chain is built from TRBV3-1 (or the pseudogene TRBV3-2) and TRBJ1-4; 7 nucleotides align to TRBD1. CDR1 is LGHDT, CDR2 YNNKEL, per germline (reference sequence). V gave up 4 bases and J gave up 5 bases; unmatched junction bases: 10. This CDR3 is built from 16 residues. CDR3 nucleotide sequence: TGTGCCAGCAGCCGACCCCTAGGGGGCGGGAATGAAAAACTGTTTTTT. It codes for CASSRPLGGGNEKLFF.

This chain uses TRBV11-2 with TRBJ1-5; tentatively, D is TRBD1 (6 bases). The CDR3 contains 16 residues. Germline V gene lookup returns CDR1 SGHAT and CDR2 FQNNGV. Deletions cut 1 base from V and 5 bases from J, with 15 bases between. In nucleotides, the CDR3 is TGTGCCAGCAGCTTAGGGGGCAGGGGACCACATCAGCCCCAGCATTTT. Protein: CASSLGGRGPHQPQHF.

The rearrangement links TRBV18 to TRBJ2-2; D remains unclear. Trimming took 3 bases from V and 0 from J, leaving 8 bases between them. The germline gives CDR1 KGHSH, CDR2 LQKENI. The length of the CDR3 is 15 residues. This CDR3 reads CASSPDTANTGELFF. In nucleotides, the CDR3 is TGTGCCAGCTCACCCGACACCGCGAACACCGGGGAGCTGTTTTTT. The full variable domain, in which reference TRBV18 and TRBJ2-2 provide the parts outside the CDR3, is NAGVMQNPRHLVRRRGQEARLRCSPMKGHSHVYWYRQLPEEGLKFMVYLQKENIIDESGMPKERFSAEFPKEGPSILRIQQVVRGDSAAYFCASSPDTANTGELFFGEGSRLTVL.

The chain couples TRBV6-5 to TRBJ1-2; no clear D. Per germline, CDR1 MNHEY and CDR2 SVGAGI. The V and J ends lost 5 bases and 6 bases respectively, with 16 bases between them. This CDR3 is 14 amino acids long. CDR3: CASSPRSGFNGYTF. The CDR3 DNA reads as TGTGCCAGCAGTCCTAGGTCGGGGTTCAATGGCTACACCTTC.

The genes are TRBV20-1 and TRBJ2-1; possibly TRBD2 for D (6 bases). Germline CDR1 reads DFQATT; CDR2 reads SNEGSKA (reference sequence). This CDR3 contains 11 residues. V lost 7 bases and J lost 15, with 19 bases in between. CDR3 DNA sequence: TGCAGTGTGGTTCCGGGACTTCACACGTTCTTC. Translation gives CSVVPGLHTFF.

This chain connects TRBV6-4 to TRBJ1-1; D not resolved. The length of the CDR3 is 13 residues. V was clipped by 5 bases and J by 0 bases, with 7 bases between them. CDR1 and CDR2 from the germline V gene are MRHNA and SNTAGT. The DNA for the CDR3 is TGTGCCAGCAGTACAGAGATGAACACTGAAGCTTTCTTT. This translates into CASSTEMNTEAFF.

The chain joins TRBV12-3 or TRBV12-4 to TRBJ1-2; TRBD1 matches at 8 bases. The CDR3 spans 13 residues. V gave up 5 bases and J gave up 6 bases; unmatched junction bases: 5. The CDR3: CASSGRTGNGYTF. The CDR3 DNA follows: TGTGCCAGCAGTGGAAGGACAGGGAATGGCTACACCTTC.

This chain links TRBV27 with TRBJ1-6; TRBD1 matches 9 bases. Per germline, CDR1 MNHEY and CDR2 SMNVEV (reference sequence). The trim removed 5 bases at V and 10 bases at J, leaving 6 bases unmatched. This CDR3 region has 14 residues. This CDR3 reads CASSVQGADSPLHF. In DNA form, the CDR3 reads TGTGCCAGCAGTGTACAGGGGGCAGACTCACCCCTCCACTTT.

V usage is TRBV18 and J usage is TRBJ1-5; D perhaps matches TRBD1 (6 bases). From germline, CDR1 is KGHSH and CDR2 LQKENI. The CDR3 loop spans 15 amino acids. V shed 2 bases and J shed 7 bases, with 15 bases lying between them. CDR3 sequence reads: CASSPARGGGQPQHF. CDR3 DNA sequence: TGTGCCAGCTCACCAGCGAGGGGGGGAGGACAGCCCCAGCATTTT.

The chain uses TRBV6-4 and TRBJ1-5; tentatively, D is TRBD1 (6 bases). V gave up 10 bases and J gave up 1 base, with 14 bases separating them. In germline, CDR1 is MRHNA, CDR2 SNTAGT. The CDR3 sequence is 14 residues long. CDR3 nucleotides: TGTGCCACCAAACACAGGGTCAGCAATCAGCCCCAGCATTTT. It specifies CATKHRVSNQPQHF.

This chain joins TRBV10-3 and TRBJ1-6, with a tentative D call TRBD1 (5 bases). Germline-derived CDR1 and CDR2 are ENHRY and SYGVKD. Trimming removed 3 bases from V and 14 bases from J, with 8 bases in between. This CDR3 region has 11 residues. The CDR3 region has the DNA TGTGCCATCAGTGATGACAGCACCCTCCACTTT. It is translated as CAISDDSTLHF.

The chain couples TRBV5-6 to TRBJ2-1; 9 nucleotides line up with TRBD2. The ends lost 3 bases at V and 7 bases at J; junction bases unmatched: 2. This CDR3 is built from 13 residues. Per the germline V gene, CDR1 is SGHDT and CDR2 is YYEEEE. In nucleotides, the CDR3 is TGTGCCAGCAGCTGGACTAGCGCGAATGAGCAGTTCTTC. It specifies CASSWTSANEQFF.